The text below deals with one TCR beta chain. The antigen remains undetermined. The entry originates in a study of CD8+CD57+ T cells in acquired aplastic anemia. Genomic DNA acted as the template from which TCR beta VDJ combination and CDR3 sequence profiling were carried out. In TCRdb, the reads were re-called with MiXCR into one record per CDR3 protein. The sample has approximately 80,000 distinct CDR3 sequences; around 70% are singletons. Germline assignment: CDR1 MGHRA and CDR2 YSYEKL. CDR3 length: 13 amino acids. Between the trimmed V and J ends, which lost 7 bases and 7 bases, there was a span of 16 bases. Individuals selected for sequencing had exhibited CD8+CD57+ cell expansion on flow cytometry. No therapy had been given to the patients at the time of blood sampling. Findings of the study overall: In CD8+ cells, Simpson's diversity showed no significant difference between patients and controls.

V and J are TRBV4-1 and TRBJ1-1; D unclear. Sequencing was carried out using sorted CD4+, CD8+, or CD8+CD57+ T cells (not recorded which) from PBMCs. The receptor comes from a human donor with aplastic anemia. In DNA form, the CDR3 reads TGCGCCAGCACCCCTATAGGCCTGGGTGAAGCTTTCTTT. As protein: CASTPIGLGEAFF.